Below, 26 T cell receptor beta chains from the same sample are listed, as sequenced in a study of blood T cell repertoires in COVID-19. Produced via immunoSEQ multiplex PCR; TCRdb's table is partial and in-frame only. The sample holds about 19,000 clones, roughly 89% seen once. Sequenced input: peripheral blood. The source of these receptors is a human donor in a cohort sampled during active COVID-19.

The chain has TRBV20-1 and TRBJ2-3; possible D gene TRBD2, 5 bases. Germline CDR1 reads DFQATT; CDR2 reads SNEGSKA (reference sequence). CDR3 size: 19 residues. V gave up 3 bases and J gave up 6 bases, with 31 bases separating them. This CDR3 is CSASWTVVGSASWRDTQYF. The CDR3 coding sequence is TGCAGTGCTAGTTGGACGGTCGTTGGGAGCGCCTCATGGAGGGATACGCAGTATTTT.

The chain has TRBV28 and TRBJ1-1; D might be TRBD1 (5 bases). This CDR3 region has 11 residues. V dropped 4 bases and J dropped 6 bases, with 6 bases sitting between them. Germline CDR1 MDHEN, CDR2 SYDVKM. Written as DNA, the CDR3 is TGTGCCAGCAGTTGGGGCGCTGAAGCTTTCTTT. Residues: CASSWGAEAFF.

CDR3 nucleotide sequence: TGTGCAGTACAGGGGAGACTAGCGGGAAGTACCCACGAGCAGTACTTC. This encodes CAVQGRLAGSTHEQYF. This chain connects TRBV10-3 to TRBJ2-7; 11 positions match TRBD2. Germline V gene data show CDR1 as ENHRY and CDR2 as SYGVKD. The CDR3 runs 16 residues.

This chain joins TRBV11-2 and TRBJ1-4; 9 nucleotides agree with TRBD1. The CDR3 runs 15 residues. V lost 5 bases, J lost 6 bases, and 7 bases stayed unmatched. The germline V gene encodes CDR1 SGHAT and CDR2 FQNNGV. The DNA for the CDR3 is TGTGCCAGCAGCCAACCCTGGGACAGGGATGAAAAACTGTTTTTT. It yields the protein CASSQPWDRDEKLFF.

The chain recombines TRBV15 with TRBJ1-2; 9 bases are shared with TRBD1. The V and J ends lost 1 base and 2 bases, in that order; junction bases with no gene match: 5. Germline assignment: CDR1 LNHNV and CDR2 YYDKDF (reference sequence). The CDR3 sequence is 16 residues long. CDR3 amino acids: CATSRGGQGKNYGYTF. The CDR3 DNA is TGTGCCACCAGCAGAGGGGGACAGGGAAAGAACTATGGCTACACCTTC.

The rearrangement uses TRBV11-3 and TRBJ2-7; D unclear. This CDR3 contains 14 residues. Germline V lookup: CDR1 SGHNT, CDR2 YENEEA. The V gene lost 6 bases and the J gene lost 0 bases, with 12 bases spanning the gap. CDR3 DNA sequence: TGTGCCAGCAGTCAAGAATACAGCTCCTACGAGCAGTACTTC. This encodes CASSQEYSSYEQYF.

This chain uses TRBV20-1 with TRBJ2-7; the D is unclear. With 3 bases removed from V and 6 bases from J, the gap between germline ends came to 9 bases. From germline, CDR1 is DFQATT and CDR2 SNEGSKA (reference sequence). The CDR3 extends over 11 amino acids. In nucleotides, the CDR3 is TGCAGTGCTAGTCAAGCTTTCGAGCAGTACTTC. As protein: CSASQAFEQYF.

The count of this clone is one. The genes are TRBV14 and TRBJ2-1, with TRBD2 matching 7 bases. The length of the CDR3 is 16 residues. The germline CDR1 and CDR2 sequences are SGHDN and FVKESK. V gave up 1 base and J gave up 8 bases; unmatched junction bases: 11. The CDR3 region has the DNA TGTGCCAGCAGCCAAGTGTCGGCGGCGGGAGTGGATGAGCAGTTCTTC. This gives the protein CASSQVSAAGVDEQFF.

The J gene is TRBJ2-7, the V gene TRBV3-1 (or the pseudogene TRBV3-2), with D perhaps matching TRBD2 (5 bases). This CDR3 comprises 13 residues. The germline V gene has CDR1 LGHDT and CDR2 YNNKEL (reference sequence). Trimming removed 4 bases from V and 6 bases from J, with 13 bases in between. The CDR3 sequence is CASSPRAGAEQYF. DNA of the CDR3: TGTGCCAGCAGCCCTAGGGCGGGTGCCGAGCAGTACTTC.

V and J are TRBV7-2 and TRBJ2-7; 12 bases match TRBD2. J lost 5 bases, V lost 1 base, and 9 bases had no gene match. The CDR3 extends over 17 amino acids. The germline V gene encodes CDR1 SGHTA and CDR2 FQGNSA. The CDR3, as DNA: TGTGCCAGCAGCTTAGTTTCCCTAGCGGGAGGGGGACACGAGCAGTACTTC. As protein: CASSLVSLAGGGHEQYF.

The chain carries TRBV10-3 and TRBJ1-2, with a weak D call TRBD1 (6 bases). Looked up from germline, CDR1 is ENHRY and CDR2 is SYGVKD. This CDR3 is 15 amino acids long. Trimming left V 5 bases short and J 5 bases short, with 18 bases between. The DNA for the CDR3 is TGTGCCATCAGTATACAGGGCCCCGGACCTTATGGCTACACCTTC. The encoded protein is CAISIQGPGPYGYTF.

The chain joins TRBV4-3 to TRBJ1-2, with D possibly matching TRBD1 (6 bases). The V end was cut by 0 bases, the J end by 5 bases, with 13 bases between. The CDR3 covers 15 residues. Germline CDR1 is LGHNA and CDR2 is YSLEER. CDR3 coding DNA: TGCGCCAGCAGCCAAGAGATGGCACAGGGTTATGGCTACACCTTC. Translating it yields CASSQEMAQGYGYTF.

This clone is large (0.1 to 1%). The chain couples TRBV9 to TRBJ1-4; D perhaps matches TRBD1 (6 bases). CDR1 and CDR2 from the germline V gene are SGDLS and YYNGEE. The CDR3 sequence is 16 residues long. The V end was cut by 4 bases, the J end by 0 bases, with 13 bases between. The CDR3 protein is CASSLRGTPTNEKLFF. Written as DNA, the CDR3 is TGTGCCAGCAGCCTTCGAGGGACACCAACTAATGAAAAACTGTTTTTT.

The chain joins TRBV30 to TRBJ1-5; 8 bases are a match to TRBD1. Looked up from germline, CDR1 is GTSNPN and CDR2 is SVGIG (reference sequence). The CDR3 runs 14 residues. J lost 2 bases, V lost 2 bases, and 2 bases had no gene match. CDR3 sequence reads: CAWSPGGGNQPQHF. The CDR3 DNA is TGTGCCTGGAGTCCAGGGGGCGGCAATCAGCCCCAGCATTTT.

The CDR3 here is CASSLRTGDEQYF. CDR3 DNA sequence: TGTGCCAGCAGCTTAAGGACAGGGGACGAGCAGTACTTC. V is TRBV7-8 and J is TRBJ2-7; 9 nucleotides align to TRBD1. Unmatched junction bases numbered 1, after V lost 2 bases and J lost 5 bases. CDR1 is SGHVS, CDR2 FQNEAQ, per germline. This CDR3 contains 13 residues.

The chain is built from TRBV11-3 and TRBJ2-7; D possibly corresponds to TRBD1 (5 bases). CDR1 is SGHNT, CDR2 YENEEA, per germline. V lost 8 bases and J lost 5, with 13 bases in between. This CDR3 has 12 residues. The CDR3 DNA sequence: TGTGCCAGCTCCTCGGGCAGGGACGAGCAGTACTTC. It is translated as CASSSGRDEQYF.

J is TRBJ2-2 and V is TRBV5-6, with a tentative D call TRBD1 (6 bases). Germline V gene data show CDR1 as SGHDT and CDR2 as YYEEEE. The CDR3 runs 16 residues. The germline V and J ends were trimmed by 3 bases and 1 base, with 13 bases remaining between them. CDR3 residues: CASSWGPDKNTGELFF. The CDR3 bases are TGTGCCAGCAGCTGGGGGCCGGACAAGAACACCGGGGAGCTGTTTTTT. Complete variable domain (other parts from reference TRBV5-6 and TRBJ2-2): DAGVTQSPTHLIKTRGQQVTLRCSPKSGHDTVSWYQQALGQGPQFIFQYYEEEERQRGNFPDRFSGHQFPNYSSELNVNALLLGDSALYLCASSWGPDKNTGELFFGEGSRLTVL.

V usage is TRBV9 and J usage is TRBJ2-3; a weak D match, TRBD2 (6 bases). Germline CDR1 SGDLS, CDR2 YYNGEE. Between the trimmed V and J ends, which lost 2 bases and 3 bases, there was a span of 19 bases. CDR3 length: 17 amino acids. The CDR3 region has the DNA TGTGCCAGCAGCGTTCAGGGAGGCAGGGTTTTAACAGATACGCAGTATTTT. Its translation: CASSVQGGRVLTDTQYF.

The J gene is TRBJ1-2, the V gene TRBV29-1; 7 bases match TRBD1. Per the germline V gene, CDR1 is SQVTM and CDR2 is ANQGSEA. CDR3 size: 14 residues. The V segment lost 0 bases and the J segment 1 base; nucleotides outside the gene matches: 2. The CDR3 DNA reads TGCAGCGTTGAAGACCGGGACAGTAACTATGGCTACACCTTC. This encodes CSVEDRDSNYGYTF.

The genes are TRBV7-2 and TRBJ2-7; 10 bases line up with TRBD2. The germline gives CDR1 SGHTA, CDR2 FQGNSA. Losses at the gene ends were 1 base for V and 7 bases for J; bases not matched to a gene: 7. The CDR3 loop spans 15 amino acids. The CDR3 sequence is CASSLESGRASEQYF. The CDR3 DNA sequence: TGTGCCAGCAGCTTAGAGAGCGGGAGGGCCAGTGAGCAGTACTTC. Full variable domain (rest looked up from reference TRBV7-2 and TRBJ2-7): GAGVSQSPSNKVTEKGKDVELRCDPISGHTALYWYRQSLGQGLEFLIYFQGNSAPDKSGLPSDRFSAERTGGSVSTLTIQRTQQEDSAVYLCASSLESGRASEQYFGPGTRLTVT.

In nucleotides, the CDR3 is TGTGCCAGCAGCTTAGGTCCAGCGGGGAACAATGAGCAGTTCTTC. Its protein product is CASSLGPAGNNEQFF. This chain links TRBV7-2 with TRBJ2-1; 7 bases agree with TRBD2. Looked up from germline, CDR1 is SGHTA and CDR2 is FQGNSA. CDR3 length equals 15 residues. With V trimmed by 1 base and J by 5 bases, 5 bases remained unmatched.

The chain couples TRBV10-3 to TRBJ2-2; perhaps TRBD2 as D (6 bases). The ends were cut back, 6 bases at V and 7 bases at J, with 9 bases in the middle. The CDR3 loop spans 12 amino acids. Germline V lookup: CDR1 ENHRY, CDR2 SYGVKD. The CDR3, as DNA: TGTGCCATCAGGGAGGGAGACGGGGAGCTGTTTTTT. Translating it yields CAIREGDGELFF.

This clone was observed once. The chain carries TRBV4-3 and TRBJ2-3, with a weak D call TRBD1 (6 bases). Germline CDR1 and CDR2: LGHNA and YSLEER. CDR3 length equals 15 residues. V lost 0 bases and J 4 bases, leaving 11 bases between the germline ends. CDR3 in DNA: TGCGCCAGCAGCCAAGATCTTGGGGGCGCAGATACGCAGTATTTT. Its translation: CASSQDLGGADTQYF.

The CDR3 coding sequence is TGTGCCAGCAGCTTAGGGTCCGGAGATACGCAGTATTTT. This codes for CASSLGSGDTQYF. This chain joins TRBV7-2 and TRBJ2-3; D is undetermined. V gave up 1 base and J gave up 5 bases, with 7 bases separating them. Germline values: CDR1 SGHTA, CDR2 FQGNSA. The CDR3 runs to 13 residues.

The chain has TRBV2 and TRBJ2-4; 9 bases fit TRBD1. CDR1 is SNHLY, CDR2 FYNNEI, per germline. The CDR3 length is 14 residues. V was pared by 7 bases and J by 4 bases, with 5 bases of the junction left unmatched. In nucleotides, the CDR3 is TGTGCCAGCATAGTACAGGGGGCTAAAAACATTCAGTACTTC. Its protein product is CASIVQGAKNIQYF.

This rearrangement joins TRBV28 to TRBJ1-4, with D possibly being TRBD1 (6 bases). The CDR3 has 15 residues. V lost 3 bases to trimming and J lost 7 bases, with 15 bases between them. Germline lookup yields CDR1 MDHEN and CDR2 SYDVKM. In DNA form, the CDR3 reads TGTGCCAGCAGTTTGGGGGGGGCAGAGGGTGAAAAACTGTTTTTT. The encoded protein is CASSLGGAEGEKLFF. The full variable domain, with the rest looked up from reference TRBV28 and TRBJ1-4, is DVKVTQSSRYLVKRTGEKVFLECVQDMDHENMFWYRQDPGLGLRLIYFSYDVKMKEKGDIPEGYSVSREKKERFSLILESASTNQTSMYLCASSLGGAEGEKLFFGSGTQLSVL.